Sequencing of this T cell receptor beta chain was carried out in a study of PD-1 blockade in mismatch repair-deficient tumors. Study results and limitations: After pembrolizumab, tumor-resident clones rose rapidly, then generally contracted before radiologic responses.

The sample holds a few counts of this clone. Its antigen is unidentified. The CDR3 runs to 13 residues. V lost 7 bases to trimming and J lost 3 bases, with 13 bases between them. The germline gives CDR1 MDHEN, CDR2 SYDVKM. TCRdb's table, derived via immunoSEQ multiplex PCR, lists solely in-frame clones and lacks some. Here the sample spans some 110,000 clones, about 83% being singletons. All patients were mismatch repair deficient, assessed by either PCR or immunohistochemistry. The genes are TRBV28 and TRBJ2-7; D perhaps matches TRBD2 (5 bases). This TCR was recovered from an adult with mismatch repair-deficient cancer. The material was peripheral blood, obtained about 60 weeks after starting pembrolizumab. In DNA form, the CDR3 reads TGTGCCAGCACCATAGGTACTAGCTACGAGCAGTACTTC. Translated, it gives CASTIGTSYEQYF.